The T cell receptor (beta chain) described here comes from a study of human T cells and chemical hapten exposure. TCRdb reanalysed the RACE reads using MiXCR and keeps one entry per CDR3 protein. The sample yields 150,000 to 200,000 distinct CDR3 sequences, approximately 31% seen once. Germline CDR1 SGHAT, CDR2 FQNNGV. V was pared by 5 bases and J by 6 bases, with 9 bases of the junction left unmatched. The CDR3 extends over 15 amino acids. The time point denotes: pre-sensitization, week 0. Treatment in this sample: therapeutic diphenylcyclopropenone sensitization with weekly scalp DPC. The chain joins TRBV11-2 to TRBJ2-2, with 7 bases fitting TRBD1. This material consisted of whole blood, taken in connection with sensitization to the hapten diphenylcyclopropenone (DPC). This clonotype was sampled from a young woman with alopecia areata. Some clones in this sample may be carry-over from other donors' samples. The CDR3 loop reads CASSVLGQKAGELFF. CDR3 sequence (DNA): TGTGCCAGCAGCGTATTGGGACAGAAGGCCGGGGAGCTGTTTTTT.